The clone carrying this TCR beta chain appeared a few times. Antigen specificity is unknown. Trimming took off 4 bases at V and 0 bases at J, with 13 bases between the two ends. CDR3 length: 16 amino acids. The germline V gene has CDR1 MGHRA and CDR2 YSYEKL. Barcoded TCR alpha and TCR beta cDNA libraries with UMIs came from 5'RACE using constant-segment primers. TCRdb reanalysed the 5' RACE reads using MiXCR and keeps one entry per CDR3 protein. The repertoire consists of around 130,000 distinct CDR3 sequences, with more than 13% occurring once and the leading ten covering approximately 30%. The data were obtained in a study of T-cell memory formation after mild COVID-19. Study context: Largely, the TCR clusters proved donor specific.

General study results and limits: Later expanders leaned CD4+, whereas clones that contracted between day 15 and 85 were balanced CD4/CD8. That cross-reactive memory joined was suggested by some responding clones appearing in pre-infection memory.

The sequenced sample was PBMCs or a T cell subset sorted from them (not recorded which). This TCR came from an adult woman who had mild COVID-19 (a few samples of this study predate the infection). Cell type and time point are not known. V usage is TRBV4-1 and J usage is TRBJ2-1; TRBD2 might be the D (6 bases). The CDR3 here is CASSRQPGGSYNEQFF. The CDR3 DNA reads TGCGCCAGCAGCCGCCAACCCGGGGGCTCCTACAATGAGCAGTTCTTC.